This TCR beta chain was sequenced in a study of blood T cell repertoires in COVID-19. Overall study context: PBMCs, B-cell-depleted T cells, or T cells were the source of the cDNA or gDNA that made up the material.

TCRdb's table, derived via immunoSEQ multiplex PCR, lists solely in-frame clones and lacks some. The data hold roughly 77,000 clones, with roughly 85% observed a single time. The V gene lost 9 bases and the J gene lost 4 bases, with 18 bases spanning the gap. The CDR3 covers 14 residues. Germline values: CDR1 MDHEN, CDR2 SYDVKM. This TCR was recovered from a human donor in a cohort sampled during active COVID-19. The chain joins TRBV28 to TRBJ1-2; D unresolved. Sequenced material: peripheral blood. CDR3 residues: CASVRSPHGYGYTF. In nucleotides, the CDR3 is TGTGCCAGTGTTAGATCCCCCCATGGCTATGGCTACACCTTC.